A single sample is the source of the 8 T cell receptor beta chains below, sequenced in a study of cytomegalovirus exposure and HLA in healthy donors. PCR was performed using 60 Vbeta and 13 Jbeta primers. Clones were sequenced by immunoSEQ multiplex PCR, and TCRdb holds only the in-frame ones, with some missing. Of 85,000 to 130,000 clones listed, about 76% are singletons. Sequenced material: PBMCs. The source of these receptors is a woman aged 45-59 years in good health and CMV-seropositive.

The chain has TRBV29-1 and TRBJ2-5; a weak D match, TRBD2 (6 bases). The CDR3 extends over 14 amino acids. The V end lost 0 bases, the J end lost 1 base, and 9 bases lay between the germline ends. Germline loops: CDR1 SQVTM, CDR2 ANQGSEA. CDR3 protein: CSVEETRSQETQYF. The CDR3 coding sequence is TGCAGCGTTGAAGAGACTAGATCCCAAGAGACCCAGTACTTC.

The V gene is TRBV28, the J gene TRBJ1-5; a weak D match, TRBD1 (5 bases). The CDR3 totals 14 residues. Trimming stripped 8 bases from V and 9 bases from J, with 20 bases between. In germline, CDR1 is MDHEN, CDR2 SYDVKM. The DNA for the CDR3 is TGTGCCAGCCGCGGGACGCCTGACAGTTCGCCCCAGCATTTT. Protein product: CASRGTPDSSPQHF. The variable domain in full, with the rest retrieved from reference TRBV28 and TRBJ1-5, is DVKVTQSSRYLVKRTGEKVFLECVQDMDHENMFWYRQDPGLGLRLIYFSYDVKMKEKGDIPEGYSVSREKKERFSLILESASTNQTSMYLCASRGTPDSSPQHFGDGTRLSIL.

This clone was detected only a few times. The CDR3 region is CAISESSPTEAFF. CDR3 DNA sequence: TGTGCCATCAGTGAGTCTTCCCCGACTGAAGCTTTCTTT. This rearrangement joins TRBV10-3 to TRBJ1-1; D not resolved. CDR3 length: 13 residues. Trimming cost V 0 bases and J 5 bases, with 7 bases left between them. The germline V gene encodes CDR1 ENHRY and CDR2 SYGVKD.

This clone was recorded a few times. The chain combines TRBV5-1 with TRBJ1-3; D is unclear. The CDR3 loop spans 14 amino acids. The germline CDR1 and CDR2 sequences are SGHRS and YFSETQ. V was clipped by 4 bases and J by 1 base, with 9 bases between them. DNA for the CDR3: TGCGCCAGCAGCCCGGCAGGATCTGGAAACACCATATATTTT. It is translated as CASSPAGSGNTIYF. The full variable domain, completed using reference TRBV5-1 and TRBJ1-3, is KAGVTQTPRYLIKTRGQQVTLSCSPISGHRSVSWYQQTPGQGLQFLFEYFSETQRNKGNFPGRFSGRQFSNSRSEMNVSTLELGDSALYLCASSPAGSGNTIYFGEGSWLTVV.

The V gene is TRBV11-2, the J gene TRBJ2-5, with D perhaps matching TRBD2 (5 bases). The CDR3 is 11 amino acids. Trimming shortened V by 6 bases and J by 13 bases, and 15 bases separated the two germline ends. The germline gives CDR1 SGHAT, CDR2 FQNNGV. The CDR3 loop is CASSLSRERYF. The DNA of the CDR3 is TGTGCCAGCAGTCTCTCGAGGGAAAGGTACTTC.

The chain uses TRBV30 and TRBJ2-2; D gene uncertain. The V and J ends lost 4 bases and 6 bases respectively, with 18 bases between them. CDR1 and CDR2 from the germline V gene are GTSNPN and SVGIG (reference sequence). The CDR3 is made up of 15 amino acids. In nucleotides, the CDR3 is TGTGCCTGGAAATCGCTTCCGAGATTTCCCGGGGAGCTGTTTTTT. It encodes CAWKSLPRFPGELFF.

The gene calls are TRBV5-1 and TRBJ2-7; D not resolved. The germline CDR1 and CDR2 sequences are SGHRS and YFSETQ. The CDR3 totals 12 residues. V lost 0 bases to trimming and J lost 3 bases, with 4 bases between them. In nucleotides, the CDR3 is TGCGCCAGCAGCTTGGACGGCTACGAGCAGTACTTC. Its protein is CASSLDGYEQYF. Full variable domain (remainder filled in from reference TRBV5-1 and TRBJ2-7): KAGVTQTPRYLIKTRGQQVTLSCSPISGHRSVSWYQQTPGQGLQFLFEYFSETQRNKGNFPGRFSGRQFSNSRSEMNVSTLELGDSALYLCASSLDGYEQYFGPGTRLTVT.

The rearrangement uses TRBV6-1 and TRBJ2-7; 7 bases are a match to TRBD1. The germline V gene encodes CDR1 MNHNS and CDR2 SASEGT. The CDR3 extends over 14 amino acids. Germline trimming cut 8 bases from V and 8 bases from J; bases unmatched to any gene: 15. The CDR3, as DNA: TGTGCCAGCCTTTCGAGACAGGGAGTGGTGAAGCAGTACTTC. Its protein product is CASLSRQGVVKQYF.